This T cell receptor (beta chain) was documented in a study of human T cells and chemical hapten exposure. Study findings and constraints: Once DPC sensitization occurred, TCRs above 1 in 1000 frequency showed no change.

Time point of the sample: pre-sensitization, week 0. Treatment denoted: therapeutic diphenylcyclopropenone sensitization with weekly scalp DPC. A single record per CDR3 protein comes from TCRdb applying MiXCR to the RACE reads. The sample lists some 200,000 distinct CDR3 sequences, roughly 30% occurring once. The table lists this clonotype with a few counts. What it recognizes is unknown. Trimming stripped 1 base from V and 6 bases from J, with 13 bases between. Per germline, CDR1 SGHTA and CDR2 FQGNSA. This CDR3 comprises 15 residues. This TCR came from a woman aged 30 to 39 with alopecia areata. Some clones in this sample may be carry-over from other donors' samples. The sample here was whole blood, taken in connection with sensitization to the hapten diphenylcyclopropenone (DPC). The chain uses TRBV7-2 and TRBJ1-5; no reliable D call. CDR3: CASSLVGGNSQPQHF. For the CDR3, the DNA is TGTGCCAGCAGCTTAGTAGGAGGTAACAGTCAGCCCCAGCATTTT.